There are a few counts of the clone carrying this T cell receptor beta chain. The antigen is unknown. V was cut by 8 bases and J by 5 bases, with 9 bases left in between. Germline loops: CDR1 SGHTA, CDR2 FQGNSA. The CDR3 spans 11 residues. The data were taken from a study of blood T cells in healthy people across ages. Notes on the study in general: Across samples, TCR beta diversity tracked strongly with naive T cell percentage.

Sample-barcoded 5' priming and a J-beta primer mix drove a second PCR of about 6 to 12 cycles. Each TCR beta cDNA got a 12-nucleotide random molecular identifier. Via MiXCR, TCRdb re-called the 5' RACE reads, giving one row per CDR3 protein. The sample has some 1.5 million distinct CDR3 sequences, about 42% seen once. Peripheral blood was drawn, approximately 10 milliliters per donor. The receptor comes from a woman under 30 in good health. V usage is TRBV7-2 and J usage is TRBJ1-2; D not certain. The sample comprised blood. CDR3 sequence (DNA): TGTGCCAGCGGGCACTGGTATGGCTACACCTTC. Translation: CASGHWYGYTF.